Following are 14 T cell receptor beta chains from one sample sequenced in a study of blood T cell repertoires in COVID-19. Sequenced by immunoSEQ multiplex PCR; TCRdb stores in-frame clones only, minus some. The data hold 380,000 or so clones, with approximately 87% observed a single time. The sample comprised PBMCs or T cells enriched from blood (not recorded which). Receptor source: a man aged 25 to 45 who had recovered from COVID-19.

The chain carries TRBV6-5 and TRBJ2-5, with 8 nucleotides matching TRBD1. The germline V gene has CDR1 MNHEY and CDR2 SVGAGI. The CDR3 covers 14 residues. The CDR3 region is CADREGGHQETQYF. CDR3 coding DNA: TGTGCGGACAGGGAAGGCGGCCACCAAGAGACCCAGTACTTC.

The chain recombines TRBV25-1 with TRBJ1-2; 8 nucleotides agree with TRBD1. Germline trimming cut 6 bases from V and 4 bases from J; bases unmatched to any gene: 1. This CDR3 has 12 amino acids. Germline CDR1 and CDR2: MGHDK and SYGVNS. The CDR3 DNA sequence: TGTGCCAGCAGACAGGGGGGCTATGGCTACACCTTC. Translation: CASRQGGYGYTF.

J is TRBJ2-3 and V is TRBV10-2, with D possibly matching TRBD2 (6 bases). Trimming stripped 7 bases from V and 3 bases from J, with 17 bases between. CDR1 and CDR2 (germline): WSHSY, SAAADI. The CDR3 has 15 residues. The CDR3 DNA reads as TGCGCCAGCAAGGAGGGGCCGGTTACTACAGATACGCAGTATTTT. It codes for CASKEGPVTTDTQYF.

This clone was observed a single time. V is TRBV5-5 and J is TRBJ2-1, with TRBD1 matching 10 bases. The length of the CDR3 is 16 residues. Looked up from germline, CDR1 is SGHKS and CDR2 is YYEKEE (reference sequence). Germline trimming cut 0 bases from V and 1 base from J; bases unmatched to any gene: 1. The DNA of the CDR3 is TGTGCCAGCAGCTTGGGACAGGGGGCATCCTACAATGAGCAGTTCTTC. Protein product: CASSLGQGASYNEQFF. Using reference TRBV5-5 and TRBJ2-1 for the parts outside the CDR3, the full variable domain is DAGVTQSPTHLIKTRGQQVTLRCSPISGHKSVSWYQQVLGQGPQFIFQYYEKEERGRGNFPDRFSARQFPNYSSELNVNALLLGDSALYLCASSLGQGASYNEQFFGPGTRLTVL.

The chain recombines TRBV4-2 with TRBJ1-4; TRBD1 agrees at 11 bases. Germline V gene sequence: CDR1 LGHNA, CDR2 YNFKEQ. V trimming: 0 bases; J trimming: 7 bases; junction bases outside the gene matches: 4. The length of the CDR3 is 16 residues. The CDR3 reads CASSQEGGTGGEKLFF. CDR3 DNA: TGTGCCAGCAGCCAAGAAGGGGGGACAGGGGGTGAAAAACTGTTTTTT.

This clone was recorded once. The chain has TRBV6-5 and TRBJ2-4, with 11 bases lining up with TRBD2. The CDR3 is 15 amino acids. The trim removed 6 bases at V and 8 bases at J, leaving 9 bases unmatched. Germline loops: CDR1 MNHEY, CDR2 SVGAGI. This chain's CDR3 is CASRTSTSGGHIQYF. The CDR3 DNA is TGTGCCAGCAGGACGTCCACTAGCGGGGGACACATTCAGTACTTC.

V usage is TRBV6-5 and J usage is TRBJ2-1; TRBD1 agrees at 7 bases. CDR3 size: 13 residues. J was trimmed by 5 bases and V by 4 bases; bases with no gene match: 2. Germline V gene sequence: CDR1 MNHEY, CDR2 SVGAGI. CDR3 region: CASSSQGHNEQFF. The CDR3 DNA reads TGTGCCAGCAGTTCACAGGGGCACAATGAGCAGTTCTTC.

This clone was seen a single time. This chain uses TRBV7-9 with TRBJ2-1; 7 bases align to TRBD1. The CDR3 loop spans 14 amino acids. Germline trimming cut 6 bases from V and 6 bases from J; bases unmatched to any gene: 8. Germline CDR1 is SEHNR and CDR2 is FQNEAQ (reference sequence). CDR3 amino acids: CASRSGTGVNEQFF. The CDR3 region has the DNA TGTGCCAGCAGGTCCGGTACAGGGGTCAATGAGCAGTTCTTC.

The genes are TRBV11-2 and TRBJ1-2; D is possibly TRBD1 (6 bases). CDR1 is SGHAT and CDR2 is FQNNGV in the germline V gene. The CDR3 length is 14 residues. Trimming pared 5 bases from V and 0 bases from J, leaving 10 bases between. The CDR3 sequence is CASSTQGPNYGYTF. The DNA for the CDR3 is TGTGCCAGCAGCACCCAGGGGCCTAACTATGGCTACACCTTC.

This chain uses TRBV7-9 with TRBJ1-2; 12 nucleotides agree with TRBD1. The trim removed 5 bases at V and 8 bases at J, leaving 6 bases unmatched. The CDR3 totals 14 residues. The V gene's germline CDR1 is SEHNR and CDR2 FQNEAQ (reference sequence). CDR3 DNA sequence: TGTGCCAGCAGCCCGGGACAGGGGGCTTGGGGCTACACCTTC. Protein sequence: CASSPGQGAWGYTF.

The chain is built from TRBV12-2 and TRBJ2-2; the table's D call TRBD2 went unverified against the DNA. TRBV12-2 counts as a pseudogene. The length of the CDR3 is 21 residues. CDR3 region: CASRLALELTELRFGTGELFF. CDR3 nucleotides: TGTGCAAGTCGCTTAGCCCTAGAATTGACCGAACTGCGGTTTGGCACCGGGGAGCTGTTTTTT.

The chain uses TRBV6-5 and TRBJ2-5, with TRBD1 matching 9 bases. Germline CDR1 is MNHEY and CDR2 is SVGAGI. V shed 5 bases and J 2 bases; nucleotides not matched to a gene: 6. This CDR3 is built from 15 residues. The CDR3 sequence is CASSRVGTGQETQYF. In DNA form, the CDR3 reads TGTGCCAGCAGTAGGGTTGGGACAGGGCAAGAGACCCAGTACTTC.

V usage is TRBV3-1 (or the pseudogene TRBV3-2) and J usage is TRBJ1-4; TRBD1 aligns across 7 bases. The CDR3 spans 14 residues. In germline, CDR1 is LGHDT, CDR2 YNNKEL (reference sequence). Trimming at V came to 3 bases and at J to 7 bases, leaving 5 bases not matched to a gene. CDR3 DNA: TGTGCCAGCAGCCAGACAGGGTTGAGTGAAAAACTGTTTTTT. This translates into CASSQTGLSEKLFF.

V is TRBV7-9 and J is TRBJ1-5, with D hard to call. The CDR3 runs to 12 residues. Trimming took 5 bases from V and 5 from J, leaving 7 bases between them. Germline V gene sequence: CDR1 SEHNR, CDR2 FQNEAQ (reference sequence). CDR3 residues: CASSQRDQPQHF. CDR3 bases: TGTGCCAGCAGCCAGAGGGATCAGCCCCAGCATTTT.